Included here is one T cell receptor (beta chain) sequence, with context. Its antigen remains unidentified. The data were obtained in a study of a mutant IDH1 vaccine in newly diagnosed glioma. Study overall: Either 4-6 weeks after radiotherapy alone or alongside temozolomide, vaccination was begun. Therapy received beforehand was radiotherapy, temozolomide, or both, with most patients given both. Study results and caveats: Vaccination elicited immune responses in roughly 93% of patients.

The CDR3 covers 14 residues. From germline, CDR1 is SGHVS and CDR2 FQNEAQ. Between the trimmed V and J ends, which lost 5 bases and 0 bases, there was a span of 10 bases. Profiling relied on immunoSEQ multiplex PCR, and the TCRdb table lists in-frame clones only, not all of them. Here the sample spans some 50,000 clones, roughly 84% being singletons. The time point: week 47, end of study. Every single dose of the vaccine, 300 ug of mutant IDH1 20-mer peptide, came with topical imiquimod. All eight of the vaccinations patients received fell in weeks 1, 3, 5, 7, 11, 15, 19 and 23. Sequenced here: PBMCs, sampled from a glioma patient whose treatment included an IDH1 peptide vaccine. V gene TRBV7-8 combines with J gene TRBJ1-1, with D possibly matching TRBD1 (5 bases). This sequence originates from a woman aged 25 to 45 with glioma. Some clones in this sample may be carry-over from other donors' samples. The CDR3 loop is CASSLGTVNTEAFF. The CDR3 DNA follows: TGTGCCAGCAGCCTGGGGACGGTGAACACTGAAGCTTTCTTT.